This T cell receptor (beta chain) comes out of a study of blood T cells in healthy people across ages. Every sample had a minimum of 7 million PBMCs isolated. A few counts support this clonotype. This CDR3 region has 14 residues. Trimming removed 9 bases at V and 5 bases at J, with 20 bases between. Then a second PCR, running about 6 to 12 cycles, was carried out with a sample-barcoded 5' primer and a J-beta primer mix. TCRdb re-called the 5' RACE reads through MiXCR, storing one row per CDR3 protein. There are 2 million or so distinct CDR3 sequences in the sample; less than 50% occur only once, and approximately 2.1% lies in the top ten.

The rearrangement uses TRBV12-3 or TRBV12-4 and TRBJ2-7; maybe TRBD1 (6 bases). The TCR comes from a woman between 40 and 50 years old in good health. Sequenced: blood. CDR3 nucleotide sequence: TGTGCCAGTTCGCTACAGGGCCCCCCCCACGAGCAGTACTTC. Translated, it gives CASSLQGPPHEQYF.